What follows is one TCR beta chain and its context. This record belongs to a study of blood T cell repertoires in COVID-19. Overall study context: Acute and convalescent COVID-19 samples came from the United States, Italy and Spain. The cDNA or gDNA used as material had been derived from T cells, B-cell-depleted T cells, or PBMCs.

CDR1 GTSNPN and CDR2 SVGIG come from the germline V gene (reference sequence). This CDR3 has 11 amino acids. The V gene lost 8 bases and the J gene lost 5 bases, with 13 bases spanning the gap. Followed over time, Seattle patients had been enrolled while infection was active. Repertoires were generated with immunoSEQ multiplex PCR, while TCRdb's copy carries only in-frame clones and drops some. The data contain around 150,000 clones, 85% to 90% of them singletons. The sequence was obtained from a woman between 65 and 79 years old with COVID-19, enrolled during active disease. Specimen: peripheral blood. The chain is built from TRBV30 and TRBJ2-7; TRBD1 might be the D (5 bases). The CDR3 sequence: CASSRVDEQYF. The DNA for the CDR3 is TGTGCCAGTAGCAGGGTCGACGAGCAGTACTTC.